The 4 T cell receptor beta chains given below trace back to one sample, sequenced in a study of spatial heterogeneity in lung cancer. Time point defined: blood at routine non-recurrence follow-up after resection. TCRdb reprocessed the 5' RACE reads via MiXCR and lists one record per CDR3 protein. Of fewer than 150,000 distinct CDR3 sequences listed, more than 10% are singletons. Material: PBMCs, obtained at follow-up. All receptors derive from a female donor with early-stage non-small cell lung cancer.

This clonotype was picked up a small number of times. This chain connects TRBV28 to TRBJ2-3; no reliable D call. The CDR3 runs to 15 residues. V lost 3 bases, J lost 2 bases, and 12 bases lay in between. Germline V lookup: CDR1 MDHEN, CDR2 SYDVKM. The CDR3 sequence is CASSLAGPNTDTQYF. The CDR3 DNA reads as TGTGCCAGCAGTTTGGCAGGACCTAACACAGATACGCAGTATTTT.

This clonotype showed up just a few times. The chain links TRBV20-1 to TRBJ2-5, with D possibly being TRBD2 (6 bases). Trimming pared 6 bases from V and 2 bases from J, leaving 16 bases between. This CDR3 contains 14 residues. Germline lookup yields CDR1 DFQATT and CDR2 SNEGSKA (reference sequence). CDR3 sequence (DNA): TGCAGTGCCTACGGGAGTCTTAATCAAGAGACCCAGTACTTC. Translation gives CSAYGSLNQETQYF.

This clonotype was counted many times. This rearrangement joins TRBV7-6 to TRBJ2-1; TRBD1 matches at 7 bases. The CDR3 has 15 residues. The germline V gene encodes CDR1 SGHVS and CDR2 FNYEAQ. V trimming: 1 base; J trimming: 2 bases; junction bases outside the gene matches: 2. The CDR3 DNA sequence: TGTGCCAGCAGCTTAGTCGGGACAGCCTACAATGAGCAGTTCTTC. This codes for CASSLVGTAYNEQFF.

The V call is TRBV12-3 or TRBV12-4, the J call TRBJ2-5; 8 bases map to TRBD1. The CDR3 consists of 20 residues. V lost 5 bases to trimming and J lost 0 bases; unmatched junction nucleotides: 20. The CDR3 spells CASSPASLSYRDRYQETQYF. CDR3 bases: TGTGCCAGCAGTCCTGCCTCCCTCAGTTATAGGGACAGGTACCAAGAGACCCAGTACTTC.